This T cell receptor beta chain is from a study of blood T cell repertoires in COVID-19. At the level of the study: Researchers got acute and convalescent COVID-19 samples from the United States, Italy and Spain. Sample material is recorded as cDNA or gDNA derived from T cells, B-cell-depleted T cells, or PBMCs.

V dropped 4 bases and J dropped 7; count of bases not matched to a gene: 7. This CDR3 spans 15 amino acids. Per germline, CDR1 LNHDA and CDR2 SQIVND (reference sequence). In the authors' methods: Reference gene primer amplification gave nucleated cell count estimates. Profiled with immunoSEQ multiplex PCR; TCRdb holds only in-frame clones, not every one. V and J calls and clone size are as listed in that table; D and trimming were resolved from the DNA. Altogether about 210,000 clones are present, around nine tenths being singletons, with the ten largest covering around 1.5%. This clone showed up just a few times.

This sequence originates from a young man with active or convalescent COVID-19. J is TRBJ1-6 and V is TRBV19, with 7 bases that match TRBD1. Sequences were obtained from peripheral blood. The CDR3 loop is CASSTRQGFNSPLHF. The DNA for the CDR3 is TGTGCCAGTAGTACCCGACAGGGTTTCAATTCACCCCTCCACTTT.